This T cell receptor (beta chain) comes out of a study of T cells in Graves' hyperthyroidism and ophthalmopathy (dated by TCRdb to about 2019). With respect to the entire study: Peripheral blood was sampled at the time of initial diagnosis, prior to any treatment. A discovery cohort of about a hundred patients, 43 with Graves' ophthalmopathy and 55 to 60 with stable Graves' hyperthyroidism, was used to find distinguishing TCR V-J signatures. Prospective prediction of ophthalmopathy was tested in an independent validation cohort consisting of under 20 hyperthyroidism patients and around 17 patients who later progressed to ophthalmopathy. For training and testing, the approximately 92 patients in the discovery cohort were randomly divided in a 7:3 ratio. The study also compared thyroid tissue and blood T-cell repertoires from a handful of Graves' hyperthyroidism patients. Once sampling was done, hyperthyroidism patients were given methimazole at a starting dose of 30 mg daily, whereas ophthalmopathy patients were given high-dose intravenous methylprednisolone. According to the paper, TCR Vbeta CDR3 sequencing was carried out on 135 peripheral blood samples, which came from fewer than 50 ophthalmopathy, around 74 hyperthyroidism and roughly 17 progressor patients.

This clonotype appeared many times. The clone's antigen remains unknown. Qualities for individual bases were not recorded, and no much larger clone is one base off. CDR1 MGHDK and CDR2 SYGVNS were looked up in the germline V gene. The CDR3, from cysteine to phenylalanine, totals 17 residues. The read is trimmed to its CDR3 DNA, 51 bases read in frame from base 1. Relative to germline, V is 6 bases shorter and J is 1 base shorter, with 21 bases between their ends. TCR beta CDR3 regions were amplified from RNA transcripts. The first round of RT-PCR for the TCR CDR3 was performed with the HTBI primer set and the Qiagen OneStep RT-PCR kit. Libraries were constructed in a second round of multiplex PCR, after which size selection and purification were carried out. Libraries were sequenced paired-end with 100 bp reads on an Illumina HiSeq2000. The original pipeline was this. SOAPnuke was used to process the raw data, removing reads that contained adapters or uncalled bases, had a mean Phred below 15, or lacked an exact match to the constant primer or identifier. COPE v1.2.5 was used to merge the high-quality paired reads, and each unique nucleotide sequence was defined as a clonotype. MiTCR v1.1 was used to align clonotypes to the IMGT TRBV, TRBD and TRBJ reference segments. Only V-J combinations with frequency above 0.0001, covering about 99% of repertoires, were analysed. The TCS score was defined as F50 (clonal expansion) divided by E x V (chaos), with BLOSUM62-based TCRdist calculated between CDR3 peptides within each V-J. Welch's t-statistics and random forest reduced around 550 V-J features to under 15, which were used in a naive Bayes classifier (R e1071). TCRdb trimmed the raw reads at Q25, called clones with MiXCR and kept productive beta chains. Rows with a matching CDR3 protein are joined into one entry that keeps the most common DNA and genes. The V and J calls, along with clone size, are taken from TCRdb and not from the paper's own processing. Recorded for this sample are fewer than 300,000 distinct CDR3 sequences; 20% to 30% of them occurred a single time. Around 28% of the sample is held by the ten biggest clonotypes.

The hyperthyroidism patients were between 18 and 65 years old and newly diagnosed, with a disease duration of less than 2 months. Any patient with an uncontrolled infection, another autoimmune disease, pregnancy or lactation was excluded. Clinical symptoms, serum thyroxine and TRAb, thyroid ultrasound, and orbital computed tomography formed the basis for the diagnoses. Blood from progressor patients was drawn when they were first diagnosed with hyperthyroidism, before any ophthalmopathy symptoms appeared. PBMCs were separated from 7.5 to 10 ml of fresh peripheral blood using Ficoll-Paque density gradient centrifugation. Patients classed as progressors first received a Graves' hyperthyroidism diagnosis and then went on to develop ophthalmopathy during follow-up. Total RNA was extracted using Trizol reagent, and RNA quality was assessed on an Agilent 2100 Bioanalyzer. General study outcomes and caveats: Most expanded thyroid clonotypes (frequency above 0.001) were also detected in blood, suggesting blood repertoires may reflect thyroid immune responses. Sample size was not statistically predetermined, and blinding of investigators to group allocation was not performed. In validation, progression to ophthalmopathy was predicted by the model with almost 71% sensitivity and 72.22% specificity, a median of approximately 6.5 months before onset. A model built on a 13 V-J signature distinguished ophthalmopathy from stable hyperthyroidism, reaching approximately 89% sensitivity and around 81% specificity in cross-validation and 80%/75% in testing.

Sequenced sample: blood. Rearrangement joined TRBV25-1 to TRBJ1-2, with no reliable assignment of the D segment. The origin of this receptor is a man aged 35 to 55 with Graves' hyperthyroidism that later progressed to Graves' ophthalmopathy. At the DNA level, the sequence is TGTGCCAGCAGCCCGGCCCCCGGGCAGAACTTTAACTATGGCTACACCTTC. Its product reads: CASSPAPGQNFNYGYTF.